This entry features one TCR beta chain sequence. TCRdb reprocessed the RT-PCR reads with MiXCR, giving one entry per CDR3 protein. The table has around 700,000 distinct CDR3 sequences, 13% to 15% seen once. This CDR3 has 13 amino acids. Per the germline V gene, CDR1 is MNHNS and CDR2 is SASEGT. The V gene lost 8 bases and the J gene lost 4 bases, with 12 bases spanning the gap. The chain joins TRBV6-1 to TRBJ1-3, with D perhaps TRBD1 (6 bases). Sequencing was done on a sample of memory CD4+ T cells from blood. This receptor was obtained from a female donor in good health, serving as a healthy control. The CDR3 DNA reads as TGTGCCAGCCGGGGGGCTCAGGGAAACACCATATATTTT. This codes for CASRGAQGNTIYF.